The TCR beta chain under discussion was sequenced for a study of metastatic and nonmetastatic thyroid tumors. Study context: Repertoires of blood and of tissue (tumor or nodule) from malignant and benign thyroid patients were compared. General study results and limits: Benign nodules reportedly had significantly lower TCR beta diversity than malignant thyroid tumors in blood and tumor.

Authors' processing steps: A classifier for distant metastasis in papillary thyroid cancer was constructed using CDR3 differences observed across clinicopathological groups. TCRdb re-clonotyped the PCR reads through MiXCR. V and J calls and clone size were set by TCRdb, not the authors. The data hold 13,000 or so clones, with roughly 21% observed a single time. This clone is categorized as medium-sized. What it recognizes is unknown. V lost 6 bases to trimming and J lost 4 bases; unmatched junction nucleotides: 8. CDR3 length: 14 amino acids. Among the patients, none had received any treatment before thyroid surgery.

The V call is TRBV12-3 or TRBV12-4, the J call TRBJ1-1; TRBD1 agrees at 7 bases. The sample taken for sequencing was adjacent normal tissue. This TCR was recovered from a female donor with papillary thyroid cancer or a benign thyroid nodule (not recorded which). Some clones in this sample may be carry-over from other donors' samples. The CDR3, as DNA: TGTGCCAGCAGATCGACAGGGATGGGCACTGAAGCTTTCTTT. This gives the protein CASRSTGMGTEAFF.